The rows below give T cell receptor beta chains drawn from one sample of a study of blood T cell repertoires in COVID-19. Clones were read by immunoSEQ multiplex PCR, and TCRdb kept only the in-frame ones, dropping some. The repertoire holds just under 20,000 clones, with 70% to 90% as singletons. Sequencing used peripheral blood. Receptors originate from a human donor with active COVID-19. The donor label of this sample is uncertain. Each CDR3 is given with its conserved first and last residue. A D gene is named only where the DNA matches it firmly.

TRBJ2-5,TRBD2,TRBV5-6,CASSLGPTSGYETQYF
TRBJ1-1,TRBD1,TRBV18,CASSPLTGANTEAFF
TRBJ2-7,NA,TRBV29-1,CSVEDGAGGDEQYF
TRBJ2-3,NA,TRBV6-6,CASSRGGGSTSTDTQYF
TRBJ2-7,NA,TRBV10-3,CASRLRYEQYF
TRBJ2-7,NA,TRBV27,CASSQNQGYEQYF
TRBJ2-1,TRBD2,TRBV5-4,CASSPDGTTYNEQFF
TRBJ2-3,NA,TRBV7-2,CASSLAAQDTQYF
TRBJ2-7,NA,TRBV6-5,CASSYPQAREQYF
TRBJ2-2,NA,TRBV5-1,CASRQGTPGELFF
TRBJ2-1,NA,TRBV3-1/TRBV3-2,CASSRRSPYNEQFF
TRBJ2-2,TRBD2,TRBV19,CASSSGLAGTGELFF
TRBJ2-7,TRBD2,TRBV29-1,CSVEGLAGGEQYF
TRBJ1-4,NA,TRBV18,CASSPPVGRGEKLFF
TRBJ2-1,NA,TRBV19,CASSNGGYNEQFF
TRBJ1-4,NA,TRBV6-6,CASSSAVGRLNEKLFF
TRBJ1-5,NA,TRBV15,CATSRDLRSGVGQPQHF
TRBJ1-2,NA,TRBV24-1,CATSDLPSQGYGYTF
TRBJ2-2,NA,TRBV24-1,CATSAGDSNTGELFF
TRBJ2-3,TRBD2,TRBV19,CASSKRLAASTDTQYF